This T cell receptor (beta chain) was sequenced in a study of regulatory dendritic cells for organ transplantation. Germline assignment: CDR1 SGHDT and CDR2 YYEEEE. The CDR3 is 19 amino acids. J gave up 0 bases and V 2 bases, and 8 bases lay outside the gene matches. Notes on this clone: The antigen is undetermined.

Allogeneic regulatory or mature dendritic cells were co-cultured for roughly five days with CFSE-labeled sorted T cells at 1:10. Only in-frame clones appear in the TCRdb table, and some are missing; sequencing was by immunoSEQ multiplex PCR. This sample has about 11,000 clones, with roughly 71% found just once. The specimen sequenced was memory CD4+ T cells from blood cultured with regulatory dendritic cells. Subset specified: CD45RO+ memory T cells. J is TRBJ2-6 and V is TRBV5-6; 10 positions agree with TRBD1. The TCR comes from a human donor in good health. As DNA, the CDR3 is TGTGCCAGCAGCTTAACGACAGGGGGCCTCCGCTCTGGGGCCAACGTCCTGACTTTC. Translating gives CASSLTTGGLRSGANVLTF. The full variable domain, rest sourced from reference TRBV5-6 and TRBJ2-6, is DAGVTQSPTHLIKTRGQQVTLRCSPKSGHDTVSWYQQALGQGPQFIFQYYEEEERQRGNFPDRFSGHQFPNYSSELNVNALLLGDSALYLCASSLTTGGLRSGANVLTFGAGSRLTVL.